Detailed here is one T cell receptor beta chain. No antigen is known for it. This entry is derived from a study of T-cell reconstitution after alpha-beta-depleted transplantation in children. Study findings and constraints: It was reported that alpha-beta T cells came from several hundred expanded graft clones (about two months after transplant). The study traced high day-60 TCRbeta diversity in some patients to surviving recipient T cells and thymic progenitors. Once a year had passed after transplant, T-cell counts and diversity came mostly from newly produced T cells.

Unique molecular identifiers were used to barcode this TCRbeta library. MiXCR was run by TCRdb on the PCR reads, yielding one entry per CDR3 protein. The sample has about 130,000 distinct CDR3 sequences; more than 9.5% are singletons. The CDR3 spans 19 residues. Trimming removed 3 bases from V and 5 bases from J; junction bases left unmatched: 16. The sequencing used PBMCs, mostly from graft donor cells, collected 180 days after TCRalphabeta/CD19-depleted stem cell transplant. This chain links TRBV12-3 or TRBV12-4 with TRBJ2-2; 9 bases fit TRBD1. This TCR was recovered from a girl in the first two years of life who had a stem cell transplant for combined immunodeficiency, so the T cells may come from the graft donor. CDR3 residues: CASSFLIPPGQGMTGELFF. CDR3 nucleotide sequence: TGTGCCAGCAGTTTCCTGATCCCTCCGGGACAGGGAATGACCGGGGAGCTGTTTTTT.